Presented here are 13 T cell receptor beta chains from one specimen sequenced in a study of OX40 agonist ivuxolimab in advanced cancers. Here immunoSEQ multiplex PCR was the method, and the copy in TCRdb shows in-frame clones only, minus some. The data hold around 140,000 clones, with about nine tenths observed a single time. The source was CD4+ or CD8+ T cells sorted from blood, collected in a trial of the OX40 agonist ivuxolimab. These receptors were collected from an adult with an advanced solid tumor such as melanoma, head and neck, liver or kidney cancer.

This sequence joins TRBV27 and TRBJ2-7; no reliable D call. Trimming cost V 4 bases and J 10 bases, with 11 bases left between them. The CDR3 length is 11 residues. Germline V CDR1 and CDR2: MNHEY, SMNVEV (reference sequence). The CDR3 DNA is TGTGCCAGCAGTTCGGATCGATCTCAGTACTTC. It yields the protein CASSSDRSQYF.

The rearrangement links TRBV7-9 to TRBJ1-4; 10 nucleotides agree with TRBD1. Germline trimming cut 4 bases from V and 6 bases from J; bases unmatched to any gene: 14. This CDR3 has 18 residues. CDR1 is SEHNR and CDR2 is FQNEAQ in the germline V gene (reference sequence). CDR3 DNA: TGTGCCAGCAGCTACCCCCGGGGGACAGGGGTAGGGGATGAAAAACTGTTTTTT. Translating it yields CASSYPRGTGVGDEKLFF.

The chain employs TRBV11-2 and TRBJ1-1; D is perhaps TRBD1 (6 bases). V lost 5 bases, J lost 8 bases, and 18 bases lay in between. The CDR3 consists of 14 residues. Germline lookup yields CDR1 SGHAT and CDR2 FQNNGV. CDR3 nucleotide sequence: TGTGCCAGCAGCATAAGTCGGGACAAACGAGAAGCTTTCTTT. It encodes CASSISRDKREAFF.

This sequence joins TRBV12-5 and TRBJ1-5; 7 bases match TRBD1. CDR1 is LGHNT, CDR2 FRNRAP, per germline. The CDR3 is made up of 15 amino acids. The V gene end was trimmed by 3 bases and the J gene end by 2 bases; junction bases not matched to a gene: 4. In nucleotides, the CDR3 is TGTGCTAGTGGTTTCGACAGGGCGGGCAATCAGCCCCAGCATTTT. Its protein is CASGFDRAGNQPQHF. Filled out from reference TRBV12-5 and TRBJ1-5, the complete variable domain reads DARVTQTPRHKVTEMGQEVTMRCQPILGHNTVFWYRQTMMQGLELLAYFRNRAPLDDSGMPKDRFSAEMPDATLATLKIQPSEPRDSAVYFCASGFDRAGNQPQHFGDGTRLSIL.

The V gene is TRBV19, the J gene TRBJ1-5, with D tentatively TRBD1 (5 bases). From germline, CDR1 is LNHDA and CDR2 SQIVND (reference sequence). The length of the CDR3 is 15 residues. V shed 5 bases and J shed 2 bases, with 13 bases lying between them. The CDR3: CASSDGGLGNQPQHF. Written as DNA, the CDR3 is TGTGCCAGTAGTGACGGGGGGTTAGGCAATCAGCCCCAGCATTTT.

This clone has just one count. The J gene is TRBJ1-2, the V gene TRBV6-5; unclear D gene. The CDR3 loop spans 12 amino acids. With 8 bases removed from V and 3 bases from J, the gap between germline ends came to 10 bases. Germline V gives CDR1 MNHEY, CDR2 SVGAGI. CDR3 loop: CASSERDYGYTF. As DNA, the CDR3 is TGTGCCAGCTCCGAGAGGGACTATGGCTACACCTTC.

V gene TRBV28 combines with J gene TRBJ2-7; 10 bases line up with TRBD1. The CDR3 totals 14 residues. Germline V gene sequence: CDR1 MDHEN, CDR2 SYDVKM. Trimming took 4 bases from V and 4 from J; bases not matched to a gene: 4. CDR3 in DNA: TGTGCCAGCAGTTATCCGGGACAGGGGTACGAGCAGTACTTC. Protein sequence: CASSYPGQGYEQYF.

V usage is TRBV28 and J usage is TRBJ1-2; D uncertain. The V gene lost 3 bases and the J gene lost 1 base, with 3 bases spanning the gap. The CDR3 covers 12 residues. Germline V gives CDR1 MDHEN, CDR2 SYDVKM. CDR3 amino acids: CASSFGNYGYTF. The CDR3, as DNA: TGTGCCAGCAGTTTTGGTAACTATGGCTACACCTTC.

The chain employs TRBV7-2 and TRBJ1-5; maybe TRBD1 (5 bases). V gave up 1 base and J gave up 6 bases, with 13 bases separating them. Germline values: CDR1 SGHTA, CDR2 FQGNSA. This CDR3 contains 15 residues. DNA for the CDR3: TGTGCCAGCAGCTTAGTCTCGGGGGAGGGTCAGCCCCAGCATTTT. Protein product: CASSLVSGEGQPQHF.

The gene calls are TRBV19 and TRBJ1-1; 8 bases are a match to TRBD1. J gave up 0 bases and V 4 bases, and 7 bases lay outside the gene matches. Germline V CDR1 and CDR2: LNHDA, SQIVND (reference sequence). This CDR3 is built from 16 residues. The CDR3 here is CASSTLGDRLNTEAFF. CDR3 sequence (DNA): TGTGCCAGTAGTACCTTGGGGGACAGGTTGAACACTGAAGCTTTCTTT.

The chain uses TRBV4-1 and TRBJ2-7; D gene uncertain. The CDR3 runs 15 residues. Per germline, CDR1 MGHRA and CDR2 YSYEKL. Trimming pared 4 bases from V and 0 bases from J, leaving 13 bases between. The CDR3, as DNA: TGCGCCAGCAGCCCAGAATACGCATACTCCTACGAGCAGTACTTC. This encodes CASSPEYAYSYEQYF.

The chain couples TRBV2 to TRBJ1-2; tentative D call: TRBD1 (5 bases). There are 14 residues in the CDR3. Germline V lookup: CDR1 SNHLY, CDR2 FYNNEI. Trimming stripped 6 bases from V and 0 bases from J, with 11 bases between. CDR3 amino acids: CASSQTAANYGYTF. CDR3 DNA sequence: TGTGCCAGCAGCCAGACAGCAGCTAACTATGGCTACACCTTC.

J is TRBJ2-2 and V is TRBV7-9; no clear D gene. Germline V gives CDR1 SEHNR, CDR2 FQNEAQ (reference sequence). The ends were cut back, 6 bases at V and 7 bases at J, with 9 bases in the middle. CDR3 size: 12 residues. CDR3: CASSMGIGELFF. The CDR3 DNA reads as TGTGCCAGCAGTATGGGGATCGGGGAGCTGTTTTTT.